These T cell receptor beta chains were read from a single sample in a study of human T cells and chemical hapten exposure. TCRdb re-analysed the RACE reads in MiXCR, keeping a single row per CDR3 protein. The repertoire holds 180,000 or so distinct CDR3 sequences, with around 30% as singletons. The sequencing here drew on whole blood, taken in connection with sensitization to the hapten diphenylcyclopropenone (DPC). These receptors all stem from a woman in her 30s with alopecia areata. Some clones in this sample may be carry-over from other donors' samples. Each CDR3 is given with its conserved first and last residue. D genes are given only for firm matches. A row's size may be missing; if present it is once, few, many or a size class.

D gene,V gene,J gene,clone size,CDR3 DNA,CDR3 protein
TRBD1,TRBV12-3/TRBV12-4,TRBJ1-6,-,TGTGCCACCGGTGATGACAGGGACGGGATTTTCGGTTCACCCCTCCACTTT,CATGDDRDGIFGSPLHF
-,TRBV12-5,TRBJ1-1,few,TGTGCTAGTGGTTTGGTACCCGAGAACACTGAAGCTTTCTTT,CASGLVPENTEAFF
TRBD2,TRBV28,TRBJ2-7,once,TGTGCCAGCAGCTCCCCCCGCGCGGGAGGTTACGAGCAGTACTTC,CASSSPRAGGYEQYF
-,TRBV27,TRBJ2-6,few,TGTGCCAGCAGTTTACGTACCTCTGGGGCCAACGTCCTGACTTTC,CASSLRTSGANVLTF
-,TRBV29-1,TRBJ1-2,-,TGCAGCGTTGAAGAAAGAGACTATGGCTACACCTTC,CSVEERDYGYTF
-,TRBV20-1,TRBJ2-1,few,TGCAGTGCCACGGACCGCCACAATGAGCAGTTCTTC,CSATDRHNEQFF
-,TRBV5-1,TRBJ2-2,few,TGCGCCAGCCGGGCGGGCGGGGAGCTGTTTTTT,CASRAGGELFF
TRBD1,TRBV7-3,TRBJ2-1,-,TGTGCCAGCAGCTTAGCCGGGACAGGAGGCTACAATGAGCAGTTCTTC,CASSLAGTGGYNEQFF
-,TRBV27,TRBJ2-7,-,TGTGCCAGCAGTTTATACCGGCCGGTAGCGGAATACGAGCAGTACTTC,CASSLYRPVAEYEQYF
-,TRBV28,TRBJ1-1,many,TGTGCCAGCAGTCGCGACAGACCTGAAGCTTTCTTT,CASSRDRPEAFF
-,TRBV28,TRBJ1-1,-,TGTGCCAGCAGTTTATACGATAAGGCTTTCTTT,CASSLYDKAFF
TRBD1,TRBV7-9,TRBJ2-3,-,TGTGCCAGCAGCCCCCGACAGGGGGCCACAGATACGCAGTATTTT,CASSPRQGATDTQYF
TRBD2,TRBV6-5,TRBJ2-3,few,TGTGCCAGCAGCCCTCCGGGGGGGGGCGGCACAGATACGCAGTATTTT,CASSPPGGGGTDTQYF
TRBD1,TRBV23-1,TRBJ2-7,-,TGCGCCAGCAGTCACACATTCCGACCCGACAGGGGGTTTTACGAGCAGTACTTC,CASSHTFRPDRGFYEQYF
-,TRBV18,TRBJ2-4,-,TGTGCCAGCTCACCACAGACCTCGGCAAACATTCAGTACTTC,CASSPQTSANIQYF
-,TRBV24-1,TRBJ2-2,few,TGTGCCACCAGTGATCGGACAACCGCGAACACCGGGGAGCTGTTTTTT,CATSDRTTANTGELFF
-,TRBV9,TRBJ1-5,-,TGTGCCAGCAGCGCCCAGGGCGTTAATCAGCCCCAGCATTTT,CASSAQGVNQPQHF
-,TRBV5-4,TRBJ2-6,few,TGTGCCAGCAGCTTTTCAAAGGGGACTGGGGCCAACGTCCTGACTTTC,CASSFSKGTGANVLTF
TRBD2,TRBV20-1,TRBJ2-1,few,TGCAGTGCGAGGAGCGGGATTCACTACAATGAGCAGTTCTTC,CSARSGIHYNEQFF
-,TRBV28,TRBJ2-7,-,TGTGCCAGCAGTTCGTACCCGAGCTCCGTGGCCGACGAGCAGTACTTC,CASSSYPSSVADEQYF
TRBD1,TRBV29-1,TRBJ1-2,few,TGCAGCGTTGGGACCGGACAGGGGGGGTCCTATGGCTACACCTTC,CSVGTGQGGSYGYTF
-,TRBV10-3,TRBJ1-1,-,TGTGCCGCATCCGGGACACAGAACACTGAAGCTTTCTTT,CAASGTQNTEAFF
-,TRBV4-2,TRBJ2-7,-,TGTGCCAGCAGCCAAGACCCCAGGGAAGAGTACGAGCAGTACTTC,CASSQDPREEYEQYF
-,TRBV7-3,TRBJ2-1,-,TGTGCCAGCAGCTTGGGACCTTCCAGCAATGAGCAGTTCTTC,CASSLGPSSNEQFF
TRBD2,TRBV20-1,TRBJ2-1,-,TGCAGTGCTAGAGAAGATCTAGCGGGAGTCAATGAGCAGTTCTTC,CSAREDLAGVNEQFF
-,TRBV11-1,TRBJ2-1,-,TGTGCCAGCAGCTTAGCGGGGTGGCAGGGCTCGGTCGAGCAGTTCTTC,CASSLAGWQGSVEQFF
-,TRBV29-1,TRBJ1-1,few,TGCAGCGCCCTCATCCGAGGTTTGGCTGAAGCTTTCTTT,CSALIRGLAEAFF
-,TRBV7-2,TRBJ2-3,few,TGTGCCAGCAGCAGGATGACAGATACGCAGTATTTT,CASSRMTDTQYF
-,TRBV6-5,TRBJ1-5,few,TGTGCCAGCAGGGACAACCGCAATCAGCCCCAGCATTTT,CASRDNRNQPQHF
TRBD1,TRBV28,TRBJ1-5,few,TGTGCCAGCAGTCCCCAGACAGGGCCAAGGCAGCCCCAGCATTTT,CASSPQTGPRQPQHF
-,TRBV27,TRBJ1-1,few,TGTGCCAGCAGAATGAAGGGTGCTGAAGCTTTCTTT,CASRMKGAEAFF
TRBD1,TRBV29-1,TRBJ1-1,-,TGCAGCGCCGGGGAGAGACAGGGGCCCCTGAACACTGAAGCTTTCTTT,CSAGERQGPLNTEAFF
TRBD1,TRBV3-1,TRBJ2-1,-,TGTGCCAGCAGCCTGGGACAGGGGAATGGGCAGTTCTTC,CASSLGQGNGQFF
TRBD2,TRBV28,TRBJ2-1,-,TGTGCCAGCAGTTCGCCCTTGGGAAGCGGGAGAAACAATGAGCAGTTCTTC,CASSSPLGSGRNNEQFF
-,TRBV6-1,TRBJ2-3,-,TGTGCCAGCAGCCTAGTCGGGCAGCCCACAGATACGCAGTATTTT,CASSLVGQPTDTQYF
-,TRBV20-1,TRBJ2-1,-,TGCAGTGCTAGGAGGCCGGGCAATGAGCAGTTCTTC,CSARRPGNEQFF
-,TRBV12-3/TRBV12-4,TRBJ1-5,few,TGTGCCAGCGGGGGGGCGTTACAGCCCCAGCATTTT,CASGGALQPQHF
TRBD1,TRBV12-3/TRBV12-4,TRBJ2-7,few,TGTGCCAGCAGACGACAGGGTGGCGAGCAGTACTTC,CASRRQGGEQYF
-,TRBV29-1,TRBJ1-1,many,TGCAGCGTTGAAGTCCCCCCCAGGGCGAACACTGAAGCTTTCTTT,CSVEVPPRANTEAFF
-,TRBV11-2,TRBJ2-1,-,TGTGCCAGCAGCGCGACACGAGTCAATGAGCAGTTCTTC,CASSATRVNEQFF
-,TRBV4-2,TRBJ1-6,few,TGTGCCAGCAGCCAGTTTTTAAGGGATAATTCACCCCTCCACTTT,CASSQFLRDNSPLHF
-,TRBV14,TRBJ1-2,-,TGTGCCAGCAGCCCGAAGGGGGGCGCGGTAGTCGGCTACACCTTC,CASSPKGGAVVGYTF
-,TRBV7-2,TRBJ2-7,few,TGTGCCAGCAGCTTAGCGGGAGGAACCTACGAGCAGTACTTC,CASSLAGGTYEQYF
-,TRBV3-1,TRBJ1-4,-,TGTGCCAGCAGCAATTATGCAACTAATGAAAAACTGTTTTTT,CASSNYATNEKLFF
-,TRBV29-1,TRBJ2-5,many,TGCAGCGTTGAGGTCCGGGTGACCCAGTACTTC,CSVEVRVTQYF
-,TRBV9,TRBJ2-7,few,TGTGCCAGCAGCCCGGACACAATACGGGAGCAGTACTTC,CASSPDTIREQYF
TRBD1,TRBV5-1,TRBJ2-7,-,TGCGCCAGCAGCCACAGGGGCGACGAGCAGTACTTC,CASSHRGDEQYF
TRBD1,TRBV28,TRBJ1-5,-,TGTGCCAGCAGTTTTGGGGGACAGTCCTATAGCAATCAGCCCCAGCATTTT,CASSFGGQSYSNQPQHF
-,TRBV29-1,TRBJ1-2,few,TGCAGCGTTGAGAGTTCCCCAAACTATGGCTACACCTTC,CSVESSPNYGYTF
-,TRBV29-1,TRBJ2-7,-,TGCAGCGTTGTCCGTCCGGGGGACGAGCAGTACTTC,CSVVRPGDEQYF
-,TRBV21-1,TRBJ2-7,few,TGTGCCAGCAGCGAAGACAGGGGGTATAGGGCCTACGAGCAGTACTTC,CASSEDRGYRAYEQYF
-,TRBV5-4,TRBJ2-6,many,TGTGCCAGCAGCCTCTCTGGGGCCAACGTCCTGACTTTC,CASSLSGANVLTF